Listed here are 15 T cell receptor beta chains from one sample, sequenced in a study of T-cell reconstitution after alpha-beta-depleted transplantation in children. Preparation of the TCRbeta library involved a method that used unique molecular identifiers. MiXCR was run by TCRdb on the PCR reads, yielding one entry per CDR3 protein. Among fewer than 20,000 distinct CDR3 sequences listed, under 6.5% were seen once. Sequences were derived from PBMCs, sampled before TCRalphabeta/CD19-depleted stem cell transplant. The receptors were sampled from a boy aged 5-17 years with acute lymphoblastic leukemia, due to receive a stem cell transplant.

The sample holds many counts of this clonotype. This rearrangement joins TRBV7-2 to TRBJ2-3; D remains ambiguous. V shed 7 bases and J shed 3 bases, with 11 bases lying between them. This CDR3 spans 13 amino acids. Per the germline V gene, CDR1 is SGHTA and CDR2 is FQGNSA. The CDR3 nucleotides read TGTGCCAGCAAATCCGTGTATACAGATACGCAGTATTTT. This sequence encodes CASKSVYTDTQYF.

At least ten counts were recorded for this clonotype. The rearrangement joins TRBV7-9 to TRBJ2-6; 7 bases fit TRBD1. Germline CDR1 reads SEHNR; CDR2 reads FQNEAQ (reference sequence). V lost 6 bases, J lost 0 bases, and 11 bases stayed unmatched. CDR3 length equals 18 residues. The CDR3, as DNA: TGTGCCAGCAGACTGCCGGGACAGACGTACTCTGGGGCCAACGTCCTGACTTTC. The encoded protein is CASRLPGQTYSGANVLTF.

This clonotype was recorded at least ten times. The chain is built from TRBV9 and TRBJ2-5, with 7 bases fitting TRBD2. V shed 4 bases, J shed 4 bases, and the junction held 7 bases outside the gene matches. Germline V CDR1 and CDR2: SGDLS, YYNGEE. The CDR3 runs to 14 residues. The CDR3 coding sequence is TGTGCCAGCAGCCCCCGGGGGGAAGGAGAGACCCAGTACTTC. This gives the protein CASSPRGEGETQYF.

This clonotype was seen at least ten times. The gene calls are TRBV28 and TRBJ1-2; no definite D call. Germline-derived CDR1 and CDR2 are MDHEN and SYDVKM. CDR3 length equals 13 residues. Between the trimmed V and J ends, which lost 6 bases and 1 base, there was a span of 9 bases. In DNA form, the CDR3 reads TGTGCCAGCAGCCTCCAGGTTAACTATGGCTACACCTTC. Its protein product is CASSLQVNYGYTF.

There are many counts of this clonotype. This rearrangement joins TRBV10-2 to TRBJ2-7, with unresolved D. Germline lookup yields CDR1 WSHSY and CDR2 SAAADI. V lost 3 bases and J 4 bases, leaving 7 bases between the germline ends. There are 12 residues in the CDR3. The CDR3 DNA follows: TGCGCCAGCAGTGATAGGTCTTACGAGCAGTACTTC. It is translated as CASSDRSYEQYF.

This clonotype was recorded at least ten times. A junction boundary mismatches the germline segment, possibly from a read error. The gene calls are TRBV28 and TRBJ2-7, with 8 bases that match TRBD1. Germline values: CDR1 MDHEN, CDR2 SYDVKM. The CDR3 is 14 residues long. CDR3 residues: CASSLRAGTGGHNF. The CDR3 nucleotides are TGTGCCAGCAGTTTAAGGGCCGGGACAGGCGGCCACAATTTC.

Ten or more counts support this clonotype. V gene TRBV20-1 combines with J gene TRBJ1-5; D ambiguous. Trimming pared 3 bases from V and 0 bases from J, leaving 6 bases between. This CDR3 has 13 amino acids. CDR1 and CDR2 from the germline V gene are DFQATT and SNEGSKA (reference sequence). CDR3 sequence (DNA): TGCAGTGCTAGGCGGTATAGCAATCAGCCCCAGCATTTT. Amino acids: CSARRYSNQPQHF.

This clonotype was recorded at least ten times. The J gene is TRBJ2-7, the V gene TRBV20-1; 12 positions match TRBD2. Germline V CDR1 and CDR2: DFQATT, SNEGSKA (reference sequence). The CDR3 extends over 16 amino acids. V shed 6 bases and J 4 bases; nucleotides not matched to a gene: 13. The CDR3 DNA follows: TGCAGTGCCGGGTCTAGCGGGGGGGCCAAGTGGTACGAGCAGTACTTC. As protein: CSAGSSGGAKWYEQYF.

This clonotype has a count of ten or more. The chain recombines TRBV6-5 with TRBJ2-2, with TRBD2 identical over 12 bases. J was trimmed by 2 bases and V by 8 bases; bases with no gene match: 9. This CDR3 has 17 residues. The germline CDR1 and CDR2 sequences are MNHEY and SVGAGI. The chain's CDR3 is CASARTSGASNTGELFF. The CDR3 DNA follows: TGTGCCAGCGCCAGGACTAGCGGGGCCTCTAACACCGGGGAGCTGTTTTTT.

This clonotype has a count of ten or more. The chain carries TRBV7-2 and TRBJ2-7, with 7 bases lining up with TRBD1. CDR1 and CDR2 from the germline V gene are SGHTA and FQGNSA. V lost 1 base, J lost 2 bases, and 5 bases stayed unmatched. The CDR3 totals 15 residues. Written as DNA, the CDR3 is TGTGCCAGCAGCTTAGATCGGACAGGCGCCTACGAGCAGTACTTC. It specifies CASSLDRTGAYEQYF.

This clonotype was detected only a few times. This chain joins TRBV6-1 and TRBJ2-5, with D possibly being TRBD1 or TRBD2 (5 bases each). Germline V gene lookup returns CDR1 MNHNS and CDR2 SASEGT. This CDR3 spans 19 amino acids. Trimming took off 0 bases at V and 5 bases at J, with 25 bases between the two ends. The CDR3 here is CASSEALRPGDGAQETQYF. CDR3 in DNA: TGTGCCAGCAGTGAAGCGCTTCGCCCCGGTGACGGGGCTCAGGAGACCCAGTACTTC.

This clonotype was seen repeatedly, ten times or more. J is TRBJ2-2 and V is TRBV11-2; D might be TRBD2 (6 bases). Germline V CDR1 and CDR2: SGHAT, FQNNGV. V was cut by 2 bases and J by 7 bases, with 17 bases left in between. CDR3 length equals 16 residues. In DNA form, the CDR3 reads TGTGCCAGCAGCTTACTTCTAATGGAGCGGGTCGGGGAGCTGTTTTTT. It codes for CASSLLLMERVGELFF.

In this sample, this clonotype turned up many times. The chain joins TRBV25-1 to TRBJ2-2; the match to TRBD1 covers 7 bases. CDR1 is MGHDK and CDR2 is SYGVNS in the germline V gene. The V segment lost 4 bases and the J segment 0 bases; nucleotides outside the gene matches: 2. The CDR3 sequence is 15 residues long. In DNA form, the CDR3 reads TGTGCCAGCAGTGCCGGGACAGCGAACACCGGGGAGCTGTTTTTT. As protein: CASSAGTANTGELFF.

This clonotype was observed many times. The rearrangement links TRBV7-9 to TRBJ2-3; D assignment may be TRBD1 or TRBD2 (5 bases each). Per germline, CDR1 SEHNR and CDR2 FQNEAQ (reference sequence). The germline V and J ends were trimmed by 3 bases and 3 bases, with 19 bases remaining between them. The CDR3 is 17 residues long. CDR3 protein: CASSFHLGTRETDTQYF. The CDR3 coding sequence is TGTGCCAGCAGCTTTCACCTCGGGACCCGAGAAACAGATACGCAGTATTTT.

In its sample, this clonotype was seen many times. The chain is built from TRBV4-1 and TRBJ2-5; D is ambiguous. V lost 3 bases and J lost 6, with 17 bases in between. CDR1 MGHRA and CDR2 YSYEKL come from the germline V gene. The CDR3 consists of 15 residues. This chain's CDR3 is CASSHDVGIGKTQYF. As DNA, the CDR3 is TGCGCCAGCAGCCACGACGTGGGGATTGGAAAGACCCAGTACTTC.